The T cell receptor (beta chain) under discussion was sequenced for a study of cytomegalovirus exposure and HLA in healthy donors. The PCR contained 60 Vbeta and 13 Jbeta primers. Clones were read by immunoSEQ multiplex PCR, and TCRdb kept only the in-frame ones, dropping some. The data hold roughly 190,000 clones, with about 77% observed a single time. CDR1 is SQVTM, CDR2 ANQGSEA, per germline. V lost 6 bases and J lost 5, with 7 bases in between. The CDR3 loop spans 11 amino acids. This TCR derives from a man aged 25 to 45 in good health and CMV-seropositive. J is TRBJ2-2 and V is TRBV29-1; D is uncertain. What was sequenced was PBMCs. CDR3 sequence (DNA): TGCAGCGTGGCGGATACCGGGGAGCTGTTTTTT. It codes for CSVADTGELFF.